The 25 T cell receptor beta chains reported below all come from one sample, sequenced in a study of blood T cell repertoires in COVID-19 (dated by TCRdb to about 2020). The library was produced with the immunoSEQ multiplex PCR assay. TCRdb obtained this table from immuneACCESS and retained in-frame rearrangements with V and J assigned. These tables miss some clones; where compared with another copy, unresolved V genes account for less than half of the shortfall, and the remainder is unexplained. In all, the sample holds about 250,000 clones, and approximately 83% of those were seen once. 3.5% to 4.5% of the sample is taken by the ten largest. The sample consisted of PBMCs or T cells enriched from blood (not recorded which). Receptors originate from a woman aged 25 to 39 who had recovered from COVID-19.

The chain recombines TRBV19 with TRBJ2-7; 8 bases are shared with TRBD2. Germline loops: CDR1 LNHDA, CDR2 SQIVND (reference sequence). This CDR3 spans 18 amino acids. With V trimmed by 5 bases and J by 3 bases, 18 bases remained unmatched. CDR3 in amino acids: CASSWSGGLRSTFYEQYF. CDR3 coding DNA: TGTGCCAGTAGTTGGTCGGGGGGGCTCAGGTCAACCTTCTACGAGCAGTACTTC.

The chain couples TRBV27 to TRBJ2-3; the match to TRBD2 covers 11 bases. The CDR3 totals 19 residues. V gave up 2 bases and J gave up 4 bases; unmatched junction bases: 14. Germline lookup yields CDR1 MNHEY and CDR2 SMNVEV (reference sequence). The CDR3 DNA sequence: TGTGCCAGCAGTTTAGTTAGGCTAGCGGGAGGAACTGGCGCAGATACGCAGTATTTT. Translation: CASSLVRLAGGTGADTQYF.

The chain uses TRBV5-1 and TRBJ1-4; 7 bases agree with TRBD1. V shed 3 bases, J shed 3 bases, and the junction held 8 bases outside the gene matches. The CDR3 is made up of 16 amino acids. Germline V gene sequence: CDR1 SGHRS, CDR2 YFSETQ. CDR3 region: CASSSLSRGSNEKLFF. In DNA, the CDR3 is TGCGCCAGCAGCTCCCTGTCCAGGGGGTCTAATGAAAAACTGTTTTTT.

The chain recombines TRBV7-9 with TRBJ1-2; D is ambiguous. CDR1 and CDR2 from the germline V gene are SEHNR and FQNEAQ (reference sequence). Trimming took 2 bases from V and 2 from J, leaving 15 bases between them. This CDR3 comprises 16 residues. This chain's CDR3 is CASSLLAAGLNYGYTF. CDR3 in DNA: TGTGCCAGCAGCTTATTGGCAGCGGGCCTAAACTATGGCTACACCTTC.

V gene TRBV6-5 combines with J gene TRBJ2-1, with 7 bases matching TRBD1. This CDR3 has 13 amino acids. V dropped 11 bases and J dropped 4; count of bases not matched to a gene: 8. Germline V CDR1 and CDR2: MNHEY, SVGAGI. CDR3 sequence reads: CAVPGQTYNEQFF. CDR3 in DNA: TGTGCCGTGCCGGGACAGACATACAATGAGCAGTTCTTC.

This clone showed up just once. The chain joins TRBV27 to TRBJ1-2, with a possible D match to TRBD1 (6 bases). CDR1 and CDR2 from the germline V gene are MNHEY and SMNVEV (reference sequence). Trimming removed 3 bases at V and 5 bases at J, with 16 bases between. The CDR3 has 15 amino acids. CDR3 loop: CASSLDRVASYGYTF. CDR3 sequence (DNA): TGTGCCAGCAGTTTGGACAGAGTGGCTTCTTATGGCTACACCTTC.

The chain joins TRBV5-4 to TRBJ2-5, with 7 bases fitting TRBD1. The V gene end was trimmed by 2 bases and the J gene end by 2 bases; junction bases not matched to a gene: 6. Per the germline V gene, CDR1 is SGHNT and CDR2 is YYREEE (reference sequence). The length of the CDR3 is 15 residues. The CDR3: CASSLGGSGQETQYF. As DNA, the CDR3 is TGTGCCAGCAGCTTAGGGGGCTCGGGGCAAGAGACCCAGTACTTC. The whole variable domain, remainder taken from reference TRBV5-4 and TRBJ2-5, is ETGVTQSPTHLIKTRGQQVTLRCSSQSGHNTVSWYQQALGQGPQFIFQYYREEENGRGNFPPRFSGLQFPNYSSELNVNALELDDSALYLCASSLGGSGQETQYFGPGTRLLVL.

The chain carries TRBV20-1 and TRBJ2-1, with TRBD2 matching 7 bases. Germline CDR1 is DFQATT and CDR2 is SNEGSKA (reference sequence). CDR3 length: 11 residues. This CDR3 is CSWSGVNEQFF. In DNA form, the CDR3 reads TGCAGCTGGAGCGGGGTCAATGAGCAGTTCTTC.

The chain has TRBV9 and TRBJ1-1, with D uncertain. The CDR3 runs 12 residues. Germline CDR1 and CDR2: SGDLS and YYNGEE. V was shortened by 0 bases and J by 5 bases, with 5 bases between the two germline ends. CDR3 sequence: CASSVAGTEAFF. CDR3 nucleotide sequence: TGTGCCAGCAGCGTAGCGGGGACTGAAGCTTTCTTT. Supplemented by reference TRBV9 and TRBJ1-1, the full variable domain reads DSGVTQTPKHLITATGQRVTLRCSPRSGDLSVYWYQQSLDQGLQFLIQYYNGEERAKGNILERFSAQQFPDLHSELNLSSLELGDSALYFCASSVAGTEAFFGQGTRLTVV.

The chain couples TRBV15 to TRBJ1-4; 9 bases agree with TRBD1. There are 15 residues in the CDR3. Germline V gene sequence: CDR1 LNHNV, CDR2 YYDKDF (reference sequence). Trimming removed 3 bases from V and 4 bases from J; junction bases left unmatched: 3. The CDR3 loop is CATSRPTGGNEKLFF. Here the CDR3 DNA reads TGTGCCACCAGCAGGCCGACAGGGGGTAATGAAAAACTGTTTTTT.

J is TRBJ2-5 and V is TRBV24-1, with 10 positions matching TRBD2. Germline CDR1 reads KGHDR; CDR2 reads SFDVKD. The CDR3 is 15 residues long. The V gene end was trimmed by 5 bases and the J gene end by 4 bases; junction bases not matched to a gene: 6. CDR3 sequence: CATSAPSGSPETQYF. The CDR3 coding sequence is TGTGCCACCAGTGCGCCTAGCGGGAGCCCAGAGACCCAGTACTTC.

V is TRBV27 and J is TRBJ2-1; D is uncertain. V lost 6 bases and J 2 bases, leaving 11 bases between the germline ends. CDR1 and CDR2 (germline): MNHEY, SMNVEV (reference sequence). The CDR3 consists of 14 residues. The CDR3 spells CASRAGQAYNEQFF. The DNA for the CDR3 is TGTGCCAGCAGGGCTGGGCAAGCCTACAATGAGCAGTTCTTC.

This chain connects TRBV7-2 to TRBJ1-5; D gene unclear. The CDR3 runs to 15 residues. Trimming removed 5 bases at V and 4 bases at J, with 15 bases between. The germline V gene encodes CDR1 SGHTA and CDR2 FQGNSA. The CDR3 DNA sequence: TGTGCCAGCAGCAAACCCGTGGCGGGAAATCAGCCCCAGCATTTT. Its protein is CASSKPVAGNQPQHF.

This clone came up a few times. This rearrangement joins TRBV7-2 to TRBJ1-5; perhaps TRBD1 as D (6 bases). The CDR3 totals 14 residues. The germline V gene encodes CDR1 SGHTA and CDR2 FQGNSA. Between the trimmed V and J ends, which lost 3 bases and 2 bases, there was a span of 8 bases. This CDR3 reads CASSLDSGNQPQHF. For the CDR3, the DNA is TGTGCCAGCAGCTTGGACAGCGGCAATCAGCCCCAGCATTTT.

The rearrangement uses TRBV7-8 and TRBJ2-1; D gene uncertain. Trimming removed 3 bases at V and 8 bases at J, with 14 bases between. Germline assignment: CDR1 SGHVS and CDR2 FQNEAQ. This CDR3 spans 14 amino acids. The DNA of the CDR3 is TGTGCCAGCAGCTTGACGACAAGTGGATATGAGCAGTTCTTC. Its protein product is CASSLTTSGYEQFF.

CDR3 coding DNA: TGTGCCAGCAGGACTAGCGGGGGGGCCGATACGCAGTATTTT. As protein: CASRTSGGADTQYF. The chain recombines TRBV6-6 with TRBJ2-3; TRBD2 matches at 14 bases. V gave up 6 bases and J gave up 6 bases; unmatched junction bases: 2. The CDR3 is made up of 14 amino acids. Germline loops: CDR1 MNHNY, CDR2 SVGAGI (reference sequence).

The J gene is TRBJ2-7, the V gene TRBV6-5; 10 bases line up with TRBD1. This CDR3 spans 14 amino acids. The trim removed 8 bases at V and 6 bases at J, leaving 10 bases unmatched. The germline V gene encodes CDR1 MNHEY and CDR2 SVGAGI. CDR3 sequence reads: CASHGTGVFREQYF. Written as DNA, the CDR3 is TGTGCCAGCCACGGGACAGGGGTTTTTCGCGAGCAGTACTTC.

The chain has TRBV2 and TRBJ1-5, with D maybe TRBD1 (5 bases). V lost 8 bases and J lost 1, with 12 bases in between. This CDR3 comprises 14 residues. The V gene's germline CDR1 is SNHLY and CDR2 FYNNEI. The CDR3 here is CASGQGRSNQPQHF. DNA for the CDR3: TGTGCCAGCGGGCAGGGAAGGAGCAATCAGCCCCAGCATTTT.

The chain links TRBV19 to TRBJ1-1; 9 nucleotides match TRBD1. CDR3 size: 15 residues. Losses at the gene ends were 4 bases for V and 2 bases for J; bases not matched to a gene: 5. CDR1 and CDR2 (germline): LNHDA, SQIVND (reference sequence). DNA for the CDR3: TGTGCCAGTAGTAAAAGGGACAGGGAAAACACTGAAGCTTTCTTT. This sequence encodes CASSKRDRENTEAFF.

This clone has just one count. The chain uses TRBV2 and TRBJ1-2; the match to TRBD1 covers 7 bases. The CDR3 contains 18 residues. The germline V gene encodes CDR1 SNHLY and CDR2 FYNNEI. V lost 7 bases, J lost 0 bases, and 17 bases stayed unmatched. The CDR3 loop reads CASTFDRDMEKANYGYTF. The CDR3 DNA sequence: TGTGCCAGCACCTTTGACAGGGACATGGAAAAAGCTAACTATGGCTACACCTTC.

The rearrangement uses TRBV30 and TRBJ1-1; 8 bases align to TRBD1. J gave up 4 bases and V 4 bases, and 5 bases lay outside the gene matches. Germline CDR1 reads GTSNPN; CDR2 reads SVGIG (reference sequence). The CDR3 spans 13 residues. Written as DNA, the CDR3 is TGTGCCTGGAACCTTCAGGGGGCCACTGAAGCTTTCTTT. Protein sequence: CAWNLQGATEAFF. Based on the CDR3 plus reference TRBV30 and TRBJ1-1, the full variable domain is SQTIHQWPATLVQPVGSPLSLECTVEGTSNPNLYWYRQAAGRGLQLLFYSVGIGQISSEVPQNLSASRPQDRQFILSSKKLLLSDSGFYLCAWNLQGATEAFFGQGTRLTVV.

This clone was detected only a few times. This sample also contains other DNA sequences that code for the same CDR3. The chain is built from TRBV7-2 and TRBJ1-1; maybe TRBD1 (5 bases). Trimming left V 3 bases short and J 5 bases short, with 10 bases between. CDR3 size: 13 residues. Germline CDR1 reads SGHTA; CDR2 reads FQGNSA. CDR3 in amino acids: CASSLDGGTEAFF. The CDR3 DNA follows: TGTGCCAGCAGCTTGGACGGGGGGACTGAAGCTTTCTTT.

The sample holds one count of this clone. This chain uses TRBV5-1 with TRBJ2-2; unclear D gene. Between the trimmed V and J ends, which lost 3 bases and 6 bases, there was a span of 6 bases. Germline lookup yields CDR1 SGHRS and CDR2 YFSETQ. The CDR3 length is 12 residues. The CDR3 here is CASSWPPGELFF. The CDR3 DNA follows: TGCGCCAGCAGCTGGCCGCCCGGGGAGCTGTTTTTT.

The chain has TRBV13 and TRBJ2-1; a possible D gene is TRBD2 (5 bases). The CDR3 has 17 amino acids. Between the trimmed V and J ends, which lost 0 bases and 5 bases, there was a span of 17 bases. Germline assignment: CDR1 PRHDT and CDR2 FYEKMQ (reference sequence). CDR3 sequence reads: CASSLGLAGSYNNEQFF. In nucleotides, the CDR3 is TGTGCCAGCAGCTTAGGTTTGGCGGGTTCCTATAACAATGAGCAGTTCTTC. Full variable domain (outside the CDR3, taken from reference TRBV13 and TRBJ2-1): AAGVIQSPRHLIKEKRETATLKCYPIPRHDTVYWYQQGPGQDPQFLISFYEKMQSDKGSIPDRFSAQQFSDYHSELNMSSLELGDSALYFCASSLGLAGSYNNEQFFGPGTRLTVL.

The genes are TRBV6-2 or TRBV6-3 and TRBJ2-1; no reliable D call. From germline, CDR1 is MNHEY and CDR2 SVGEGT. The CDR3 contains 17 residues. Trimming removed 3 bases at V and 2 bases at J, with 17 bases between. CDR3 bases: TGTGCCAGCAGTTATCTCCCCTACTCGCCTCCCTACAATGAGCAGTTCTTC. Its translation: CASSYLPYSPPYNEQFF.